This T cell receptor (beta chain) was observed in a study of naive and memory T cell subsets. A UMI-containing oligonucleotide was joined by 3' ligation to the TCR cDNA template. After removal of 5 bases from V and 1 base from J, the junction contained 3 bases not matched to a gene. CDR3 length equals 14 residues. The germline CDR1 and CDR2 sequences are MNHEY and SMNVEV (reference sequence). Ligated cDNA underwent four rounds of PCR with nested alpha and beta constant region primers and SP2. Each CDR3 protein is one row after TCRdb ran MiXCR on the 5' RACE reads. The data show 57,000 or so distinct CDR3 sequences, with more than 7% seen just once and 8.5% to 10% held by the top ten.

This TCR derives from a male donor in good health. V and J are TRBV27 and TRBJ1-1; 8 nucleotides line up with TRBD1. CDR3 amino acids: CASSPGTGNTEAFF. CDR3 DNA: TGTGCCAGCAGTCCAGGGACAGGGAACACTGAAGCTTTCTTT.